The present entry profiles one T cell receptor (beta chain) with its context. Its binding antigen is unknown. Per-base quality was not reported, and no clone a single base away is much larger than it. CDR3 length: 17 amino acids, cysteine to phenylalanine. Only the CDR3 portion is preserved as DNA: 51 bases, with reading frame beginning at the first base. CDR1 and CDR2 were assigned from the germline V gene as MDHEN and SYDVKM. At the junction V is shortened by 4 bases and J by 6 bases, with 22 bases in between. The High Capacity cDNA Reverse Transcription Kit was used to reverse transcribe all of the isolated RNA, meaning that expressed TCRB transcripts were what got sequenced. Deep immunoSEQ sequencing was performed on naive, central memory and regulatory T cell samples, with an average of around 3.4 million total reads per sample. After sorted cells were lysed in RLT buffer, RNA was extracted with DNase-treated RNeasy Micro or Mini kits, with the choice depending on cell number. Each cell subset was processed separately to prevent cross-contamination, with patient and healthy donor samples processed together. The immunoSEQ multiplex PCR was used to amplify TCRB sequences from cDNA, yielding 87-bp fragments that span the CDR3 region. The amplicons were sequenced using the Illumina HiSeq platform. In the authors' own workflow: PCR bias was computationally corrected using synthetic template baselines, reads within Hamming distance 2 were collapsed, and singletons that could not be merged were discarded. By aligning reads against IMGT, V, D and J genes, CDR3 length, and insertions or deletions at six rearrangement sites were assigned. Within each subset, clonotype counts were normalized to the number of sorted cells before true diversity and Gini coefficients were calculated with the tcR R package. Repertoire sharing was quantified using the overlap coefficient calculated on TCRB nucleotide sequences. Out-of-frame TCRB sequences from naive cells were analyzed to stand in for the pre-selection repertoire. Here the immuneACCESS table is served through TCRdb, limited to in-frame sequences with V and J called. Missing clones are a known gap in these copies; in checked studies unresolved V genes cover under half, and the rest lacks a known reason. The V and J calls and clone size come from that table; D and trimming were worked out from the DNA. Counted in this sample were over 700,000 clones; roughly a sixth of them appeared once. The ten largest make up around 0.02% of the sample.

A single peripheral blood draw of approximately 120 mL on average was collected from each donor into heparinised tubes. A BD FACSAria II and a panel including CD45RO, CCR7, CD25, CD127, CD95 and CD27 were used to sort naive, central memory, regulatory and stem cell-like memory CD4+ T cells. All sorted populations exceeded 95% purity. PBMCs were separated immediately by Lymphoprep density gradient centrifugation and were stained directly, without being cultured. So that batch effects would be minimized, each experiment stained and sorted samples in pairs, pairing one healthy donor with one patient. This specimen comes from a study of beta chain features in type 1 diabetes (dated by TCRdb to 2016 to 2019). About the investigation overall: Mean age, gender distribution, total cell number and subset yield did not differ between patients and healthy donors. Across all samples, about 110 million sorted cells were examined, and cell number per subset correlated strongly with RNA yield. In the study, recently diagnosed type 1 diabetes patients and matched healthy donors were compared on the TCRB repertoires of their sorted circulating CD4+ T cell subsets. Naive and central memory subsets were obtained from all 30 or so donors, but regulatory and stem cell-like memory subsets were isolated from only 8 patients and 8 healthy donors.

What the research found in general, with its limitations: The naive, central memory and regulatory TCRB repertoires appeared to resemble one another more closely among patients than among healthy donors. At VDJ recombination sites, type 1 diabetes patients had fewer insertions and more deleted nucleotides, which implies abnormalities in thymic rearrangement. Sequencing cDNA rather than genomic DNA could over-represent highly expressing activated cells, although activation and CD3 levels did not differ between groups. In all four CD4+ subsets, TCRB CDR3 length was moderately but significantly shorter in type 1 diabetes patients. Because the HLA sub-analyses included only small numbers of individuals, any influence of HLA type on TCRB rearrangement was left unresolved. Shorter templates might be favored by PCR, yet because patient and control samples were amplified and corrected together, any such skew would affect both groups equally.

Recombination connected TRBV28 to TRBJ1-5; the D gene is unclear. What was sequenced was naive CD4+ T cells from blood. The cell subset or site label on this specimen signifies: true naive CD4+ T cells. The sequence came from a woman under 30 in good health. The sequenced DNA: TGTGCCAGCAGTTCCCGGTTGAAACTGGGGATCCGTCAGCCCCAGCATTTT. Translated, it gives CASSSRLKLGIRQPQHF.